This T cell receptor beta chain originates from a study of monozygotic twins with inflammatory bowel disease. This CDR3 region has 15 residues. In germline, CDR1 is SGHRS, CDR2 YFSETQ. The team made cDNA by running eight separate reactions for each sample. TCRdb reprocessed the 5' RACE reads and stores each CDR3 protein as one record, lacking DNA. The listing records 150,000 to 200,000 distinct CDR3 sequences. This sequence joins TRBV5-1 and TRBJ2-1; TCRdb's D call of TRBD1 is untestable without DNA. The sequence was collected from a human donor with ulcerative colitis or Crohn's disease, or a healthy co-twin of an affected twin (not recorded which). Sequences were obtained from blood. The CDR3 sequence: CASSLNQGGLNEQFF.